This is a list of T cell receptor beta chains from one sample in a study of CD8+ T cells in alopecia areata. Generated by immunoSEQ multiplex PCR, the TCRdb table keeps only in-frame clones and is missing some. The table lists approximately 200,000 clones, more than 45% of them singletons, with about 5.5% in the top ten. Specimen: CD4+ T cells sorted from blood, collected at week 24, from a patient treated with tofacitinib. Receptors were obtained from a human donor with alopecia areata. Both conserved end residues are part of each CDR3. The D gene is left open where the match is weak. Clone size is given for some rows only: seen once, a few or many times, or a class if the clone is expanded.

D gene	CDR3 length	V gene	clone size	J gene	CDR3 protein	CDR3 DNA
TRBD1	15	TRBV2	NA	TRBJ1-1	CASSQDRAKNTEAFF	TGTGCCAGCAGTCAGGACAGGGCGAAAAACACTGAAGCTTTCTTT
TRBD2	15	TRBV18	NA	TRBJ2-7	CASSQEGLAGVEQYF	TGTGCCAGCTCACAAGAGGGACTAGCGGGGGTCGAGCAGTACTTC
TRBD2	15	TRBV5-1	few	TRBJ2-7	CASSLDLAGVYEQYF	TGCGCCAGCAGCTTGGACCTAGCGGGAGTTTACGAGCAGTACTTC
TRBD1	16	TRBV9	NA	TRBJ2-3	CASSVEGDRSTDTQYF	TGTGCCAGCAGCGTAGAGGGGGACAGGAGCACAGATACGCAGTATTTT
NA	16	TRBV6-5	NA	TRBJ1-6	CASSYSKGPANSPLHF	TGTGCCAGCAGTTACTCGAAGGGCCCGGCTAATTCACCCCTCCACTTT
NA	11	TRBV5-6	few	TRBJ1-2	CASSLGFGYTF	TGTGCCAGCAGCTTGGGCTTTGGCTACACCTTC
TRBD1	16	TRBV5-4	NA	TRBJ2-5	CASSATPTGVQETQYF	TGTGCCAGCAGCGCAACACCTACAGGGGTCCAAGAGACCCAGTACTTC
NA	14	TRBV13	NA	TRBJ2-7	CASSFQGGRYEQYF	TGTGCCAGCAGCTTCCAGGGGGGTCGGTACGAGCAGTACTTC
NA	13	TRBV6-6	few	TRBJ1-4	CASRISTNEKLFF	TGTGCCAGCAGGATTTCAACTAATGAAAAACTGTTTTTT
NA	16	TRBV6-6	NA	TRBJ1-5	CASSYSAQGGNQPQHF	TGTGCCAGCAGTTACTCAGCGCAGGGCGGCAATCAGCCCCAGCATTTT
TRBD2	16	TRBV5-4	NA	TRBJ2-2	CASSSKLAGDTGELFF	TGTGCCAGCAGCAGTAAACTAGCGGGGGACACCGGGGAGCTGTTTTTT
NA	11	TRBV28	few	TRBJ1-1	CASSYGGFTFF	TGTGCCAGCAGTTACGGGGGGTTCACTTTCTTT
NA	14	TRBV28	few	TRBJ2-7	CASRVADLTTEQYF	TGTGCCAGCAGGGTAGCGGACCTTACGACCGAGCAGTACTTC
NA	16	TRBV25-1	NA	TRBJ2-5	CASSPRAPLGQETQYF	TGTGCCAGCAGTCCGCGGGCCCCCCTGGGGCAAGAGACCCAGTACTTC
TRBD1	14	TRBV10-3	NA	TRBJ2-7	CAIRSGTGAYEQYF	TGTGCCATCAGGTCCGGGACAGGGGCCTACGAGCAGTACTTC
NA	13	TRBV19	few	TRBJ2-2	CASTEALTGELFF	TGTGCCAGTACTGAGGCGCTGACCGGGGAGCTGTTTTTT
NA	12	TRBV25-1	NA	TRBJ1-2	CASTRGEGGYTF	TGTGCCAGCACGAGGGGGGAAGGTGGCTACACCTTC
TRBD1	14	TRBV5-1	NA	TRBJ1-3	CASSLQTGGDTIYF	TGCGCCAGCAGCTTGCAAACAGGGGGAGACACCATATATTTT
TRBD1	12	TRBV29-1	many	TRBJ1-1	CSVRTGGTEAFF	TGCAGCGTCAGGACAGGGGGCACTGAAGCTTTCTTT
TRBD1	15	TRBV5-4	NA	TRBJ2-3	CASSLGGGGTDTQYF	TGTGCCAGCAGCTTGGGAGGGGGCGGCACAGATACGCAGTATTTT
NA	11	TRBV6-5	NA	TRBJ2-1	CASSLFHEQFF	TGTGCCAGCAGCCTATTCCATGAGCAGTTCTTC
NA	16	TRBV7-2	few	TRBJ2-3	CASSLAYGGRTDTQYF	TGTGCCAGCAGCTTAGCGTATGGGGGGAGGACAGATACGCAGTATTTT
NA	15	TRBV10-3	NA	TRBJ2-7	CAISTAGQGRSEQYF	TGTGCCATCAGTACCGCGGGGCAGGGTCGGTCCGAGCAGTACTTC
TRBD1	18	TRBV23-1	NA	TRBJ1-5	CASSHLIGQGFSNQPQHF	TGCGCCAGCAGTCACCTTATAGGACAGGGGTTTAGCAATCAGCCCCAGCATTTT
NA	11	TRBV30	NA	TRBJ2-7	CASFRGDEQYF	TGTGCCTCGTTCAGGGGGGACGAGCAGTACTTC
NA	14	TRBV5-4	few	TRBJ2-3	CASSPGLGTDTQYF	TGTGCCAGCAGCCCGGGACTCGGCACAGATACGCAGTATTTT
TRBD1	14	TRBV10-3	NA	TRBJ1-5	CATNTDRGNQPQHF	TGTGCCACTAATACGGACAGGGGCAATCAGCCCCAGCATTTT
TRBD1	14	TRBV7-2	NA	TRBJ1-1	CASSFEGAVTEAFF	TGTGCCAGCAGCTTCGAGGGGGCGGTCACTGAAGCTTTCTTT
TRBD1	18	TRBV5-1	NA	TRBJ2-6	CASSPSTGGSSGANVLTF	TGCGCCAGCAGCCCCAGTACAGGGGGGAGCTCTGGGGCCAACGTCCTGACTTTC
TRBD2	15	TRBV29-1	few	TRBJ2-2	CSSSGAGANTGELFF	TGCAGCTCCTCTGGAGCGGGGGCGAACACCGGGGAGCTGTTTTTT
NA	12	TRBV2	NA	TRBJ1-1	CASSELQDKAFF	TGTGCCAGCAGTGAACTCCAGGATAAAGCTTTCTTT
NA	16	TRBV25-1	NA	TRBJ2-4	CASSELAGTAKNIQYF	TGTGCCAGCAGTGAATTGGCGGGTACGGCCAAAAACATTCAGTACTTC
NA	15	TRBV19	NA	TRBJ1-1	CASNWGTNLNTEAFF	TGTGCCAGTAATTGGGGGACCAACTTGAACACTGAAGCTTTCTTT
NA	12	TRBV28	few	TRBJ2-7	CASSGGTIGQYF	TGTGCCAGCAGTGGAGGGACAATCGGGCAGTACTTC
TRBD1	14	TRBV10-3	NA	TRBJ2-7	CAISWDSRSYEQYF	TGTGCCATCAGTTGGGACAGCAGGTCCTACGAGCAGTACTTC
TRBD1	16	TRBV4-1	NA	TRBJ1-1	CASSPRGKGANTEAFF	TGCGCCAGCAGCCCAAGGGGCAAGGGGGCGAACACTGAAGCTTTCTTT
TRBD1	14	TRBV5-4	few	TRBJ2-7	CASSLGQGDYEQYF	TGTGCCAGCAGCTTGGGACAGGGGGACTACGAGCAGTACTTC
NA	14	TRBV30	NA	TRBJ2-2	CAWLGGWNTGELFF	TGTGCCTGGTTAGGGGGTTGGAACACCGGGGAGCTGTTTTTT
NA	14	TRBV7-8	NA	TRBJ2-5	CASSLALLQETQYF	TGTGCCAGCAGCTTAGCTTTGCTCCAAGAGACCCAGTACTTC
NA	11	TRBV9	NA	TRBJ2-7	CASSVGHEQYF	TGTGCCAGCAGCGTAGGACACGAGCAGTACTTC
NA	13	TRBV7-9	NA	TRBJ2-7	CASTSGSSYEQYF	TGTGCCAGCACCTCAGGGAGCTCCTACGAGCAGTACTTC
NA	15	TRBV7-9	NA	TRBJ2-1	CASRLPQEGFDEQFF	TGTGCCAGCAGACTGCCGCAGGAGGGGTTCGATGAGCAGTTCTTC
NA	11	TRBV7-2	NA	TRBJ2-5	CASSLVETQYF	TGTGCCAGCAGCTTAGTGGAGACCCAGTACTTC
TRBD2	14	TRBV2	NA	TRBJ2-3	CASSRGLGTDTQYF	TGTGCCAGTTCGCGGGGGTTAGGCACAGATACGCAGTATTTT
NA	13	TRBV7-9	NA	TRBJ1-2	CASSLVNAYGYTF	TGTGCCAGCAGCTTAGTAAATGCTTATGGCTACACCTTC
NA	14	TRBV7-2	NA	TRBJ1-1	CASSLISGYTEAFF	TGTGCCAGCAGCCTCATAAGTGGCTACACTGAAGCTTTCTTT
TRBD2	13	TRBV18	NA	TRBJ2-7	CASSIRLADEQYF	TGTGCCAGCTCGATCAGACTAGCGGACGAGCAGTACTTC
NA	12	TRBV29-1	few	TRBJ2-5	CSSWTAQETQYF	TGCAGCAGTTGGACAGCCCAAGAGACCCAGTACTTC
NA	12	TRBV6-6	NA	TRBJ2-7	CASSAQGYEQYF	TGTGCCAGCAGTGCCCAGGGTTACGAGCAGTACTTC
NA	18	TRBV4-3	NA	TRBJ1-2	CASSQDLIGPTGRDGYTF	TGCGCCAGCAGCCAAGATTTAATCGGTCCTACAGGGAGGGATGGCTACACCTTC
NA	13	TRBV15	NA	TRBJ1-2	CATSRDLTAGYTF	TGTGCCACCAGCAGAGATTTAACGGCTGGCTACACCTTC
TRBD2	15	TRBV4-2	few	TRBJ2-1	CASSQYSGRAGEQFF	TGTGCCAGCAGCCAATATAGCGGGAGGGCGGGTGAGCAGTTCTTC
NA	14	TRBV10-3	few	TRBJ2-7	CAISESGSSYEQYF	TGTGCCATCAGTGAGTCGGGCAGCTCCTACGAGCAGTACTTC